This TCR beta chain was recovered during a study of immune cell composition in non-small cell lung cancer. Study-wide results and caveats: No significant correlation existed between pack-years smoked and tumour clonality. Around 75% of squamous and roughly 32% of adenocarcinoma cases had tumour-associated clones >0.5%. Lung adenocarcinomas had lower top 10 clone scores and clonality than squamous tumours.

Using immunoSEQ multiplex PCR, the repertoire was profiled, and TCRdb retains in-frame clones only, with some absent. The sample lists fewer than 2,000 clones, roughly 80% occurring once. The V end lost 8 bases, the J end lost 9 bases, and 14 bases lay between the germline ends. The CDR3 totals 12 residues. CDR1 and CDR2 from the germline V gene are MNHEY and SVGAGI. As to this clone: Its antigen is unidentified.

Template was genomic DNA from frozen, unsorted single-cell suspensions. The receptor was derived from a human donor with non-small cell lung cancer. The material sequenced was lung tumor tissue. V gene TRBV6-5 combines with J gene TRBJ2-1; no definite D call. The CDR3 bases are TGTGCCAGCGGGCTATTACGCAGTGAGCAGTTCTTC. Translated: CASGLLRSEQFF.